This T cell receptor beta chain was recorded in a study of blood T cell repertoires in COVID-19. The germline V gene encodes CDR1 MDHEN and CDR2 SYDVKM. The CDR3 spans 12 residues. Losses at the gene ends were 5 bases for V and 6 bases for J; bases not matched to a gene: 4. Profiled with immunoSEQ multiplex PCR; TCRdb holds only in-frame clones, not every one. The sample consists of approximately 130,000 clones, approximately 87% of them appearing once. The material sequenced was peripheral blood. This chain uses TRBV28 with TRBJ2-7; 7 positions agree with TRBD2. The receptor was isolated from a man between 60 and 75 years old with acute or convalescent COVID-19. The CDR3 sequence: CASSRTSGEQYF. CDR3 coding DNA: TGTGCCAGCAGTCGGACTAGTGGCGAGCAGTACTTC.